A single TCR beta chain is shown here with its context. What it binds is unknown. TCRdb redid the calling of the multiplex PCR reads with MiXCR, one entry per CDR3 protein. The table includes 80,000 to 130,000 distinct CDR3 sequences, 21% detected once. Trimming shortened V by 0 bases and J by 0 bases, and 12 bases separated the two germline ends. CDR1 and CDR2 from the germline V gene are MGHRA and YSYEKL. The CDR3 runs 17 residues. The data were obtained in a study of breast tumors, draining lymph nodes, adjacent tissues. Study outcomes and limitations: Most tumor T cells seemingly derive from lymph node, then expand in tumor. Luminal-like breast cancer showed significantly higher tumor–nontumor repertoire similarity than basal-like. Data only fit, rather than demonstrated, lymph node origin of most tumor T cells. Tumor repertoires ranked between lymph nodes and nontumor tissue in diversity, with V and J gene preferences.

Samples came from axillary lymph nodes draining the breast cancer. Sequencing was carried out using axillary lymph node tissue. The chain is built from TRBV4-1 and TRBJ2-4, with D hard to call. The clonotype comes from a female donor with breast cancer. Some clones in this sample may be carry-over from other donors' samples. The CDR3 is CASSQDFISTAKNIQYF. The CDR3 DNA reads as TGCGCCAGCAGCCAAGATTTCATTTCGACAGCCAAAAACATTCAGTACTTC.